Presented here are 6 T cell receptor beta chains from one specimen sequenced in a study of vaccination effects on CD4 cells after COVID-19. Prior to sequencing, the ViraFEST assay stimulated PBMC with viral peptide pools, which expanded the antigen-specific CD4+ T cells. Having been cultured for ten to eleven days, the cells underwent CD4+ T cell isolation. Each vaccine recipient was nucleocapsid antibody negative and had no prior SARS-CoV-2 infection. These TCRs' antigens remain unknown. The method was immunoSEQ multiplex PCR; TCRdb's version includes in-frame clones alone and lacks a portion of them. The sample contains tens of thousands of clones, 70% of which appear only once. Sequencing used CD4+ T cells from PBMCs cultured with SARS-CoV-2 spike peptides, obtained before COVID-19 vaccination. These TCRs come from a human donor who received a COVID-19 vaccine.

This rearrangement joins TRBV28 to TRBJ2-7, with a possible D match to TRBD2 (5 bases). Looked up from germline, CDR1 is MDHEN and CDR2 is SYDVKM. Between the trimmed V and J ends, which lost 5 bases and 7 bases, there was a span of 15 bases. The CDR3 sequence is 13 residues long. CDR3 bases: TGTGCCAGCAGTGGCGGACTTCCGCTGGAGCAGTACTTC. The encoded protein is CASSGGLPLEQYF. Filled out from reference TRBV28 and TRBJ2-7, the complete variable domain reads DVKVTQSSRYLVKRTGEKVFLECVQDMDHENMFWYRQDPGLGLRLIYFSYDVKMKEKGDIPEGYSVSREKKERFSLILESASTNQTSMYLCASSGGLPLEQYFGPGTRLTVT.

This clone has more than one count but fewer than ten. This chain links TRBV2 with TRBJ1-5, with TRBD1 as a possible D gene (5 bases). The germline V gene encodes CDR1 SNHLY and CDR2 FYNNEI. With 2 bases removed from V and 2 bases from J, the gap between germline ends came to 7 bases. The CDR3 extends over 14 amino acids. The CDR3 DNA sequence: TGTGCCAGCAGTGAATTGGGGGGCAATCAGCCCCAGCATTTT. This translates into CASSELGGNQPQHF.

The chain employs TRBV9 and TRBJ1-1, with 7 bases identical to TRBD1. Trimming cost V 0 bases and J 0 bases; bases outside gene matches: 5. Germline lookup yields CDR1 SGDLS and CDR2 YYNGEE. The CDR3 spans 16 residues. The CDR3 is CASSVEGDRLNTEAFF. CDR3 nucleotide sequence: TGTGCCAGCAGCGTAGAGGGGGACAGATTGAACACTGAAGCTTTCTTT.

This chain joins TRBV10-3 and TRBJ1-1, with D possibly being TRBD1 (5 bases). This CDR3 has 18 amino acids. V was trimmed by 0 bases and J by 6 bases, leaving 23 bases between them. Germline V gene data show CDR1 as ENHRY and CDR2 as SYGVKD. The CDR3 is CAISESAGRSFWGSEAFF. The DNA for the CDR3 is TGTGCCATCAGTGAGTCCGCAGGACGGAGTTTTTGGGGCTCTGAAGCTTTCTTT.

The chain recombines TRBV3-1 (or the pseudogene TRBV3-2) with TRBJ2-7, with D hard to call. The germline CDR1 and CDR2 sequences are LGHDT and YNNKEL (reference sequence). The CDR3 consists of 16 residues. The V and J ends lost 1 base and 0 bases respectively, with 13 bases between them. CDR3 loop: CASSQACLHDSYEQYF. CDR3 nucleotide sequence: TGTGCCAGCAGCCAAGCTTGCCTGCACGACTCCTACGAGCAGTACTTC.

The chain employs TRBV30 and TRBJ1-1, with D uncertain. This CDR3 spans 12 amino acids. The V gene lost 4 bases and the J gene lost 1 base, with 7 bases spanning the gap. Looked up from germline, CDR1 is GTSNPN and CDR2 is SVGIG (reference sequence). The CDR3 region is CAWNFGNTEAFF. The DNA of the CDR3 is TGTGCCTGGAATTTCGGGAACACTGAAGCTTTCTTT.